Here is one T cell receptor beta chain with its context. The antigen is not known. This sample was included in a study of T-cell memory formation after mild COVID-19. Study-wide findings and caveats: Pre-infection memory held some responding clones, suggesting pre-existing cross-reactive T cells responded.

Via MiXCR, TCRdb re-called the 5' RACE reads, giving one row per CDR3 protein. The sample lists 50,000 to 60,000 distinct CDR3 sequences; 25% to 35% were seen once. In germline, CDR1 is MNHEY, CDR2 SVGAGI. The CDR3 spans 15 residues. Between the trimmed V and J ends, which lost 4 bases and 3 bases, there was a span of 15 bases. The chain links TRBV6-5 to TRBJ1-1, with a possible D match to TRBD1 (5 bases). Sequenced: PBMCs or a T cell subset sorted from them (not recorded which). This TCR was recovered from a man younger than 35 who had mild COVID-19 (a few samples of this study predate the infection). Cell type and time point are not known. The CDR3 sequence is CASSFRGGGDTEAFF. The CDR3 DNA reads as TGTGCCAGCAGTTTTCGGGGGGGAGGTGACACTGAAGCTTTCTTT.